Here is one T cell receptor (beta chain) with its context. These data come from a study of CD8 T cells in ankylosing spondylitis. TCRdb analysed the 5' RACE reads with MiXCR anew, one entry per CDR3 protein. The sample includes some 130,000 distinct CDR3 sequences, about 13% of them seen just once. The CDR3 spans 19 residues. CDR1 is LNHNV and CDR2 is YYDKDF in the germline V gene (reference sequence). V shed 3 bases, J shed 0 bases, and the junction held 13 bases outside the gene matches. The chain employs TRBV15 and TRBJ2-1; 8 bases agree with TRBD2. The specimen sequenced was blood, either unsorted or a sorted T cell fraction (not recorded which). This TCR derives from a female donor with ankylosing spondylitis or in good health (not recorded which). The CDR3 spells CATSSIFLAGPHSYNEQFF. CDR3 nucleotides: TGTGCCACCAGCAGTATCTTTCTAGCGGGCCCCCACTCCTACAATGAGCAGTTCTTC.